Shown below are 25 T cell receptor beta chains from a single sample sequenced in a study of T cell responses to AZD1222 COVID-19 vaccine. Clones were sequenced by immunoSEQ multiplex PCR, and TCRdb holds only the in-frame ones, with some missing. The table shows 75,000 to 90,000 clones, with roughly 88% occurring only once. The sample was peripheral blood, taken on day 0 of AZD1222 vaccination. Receptors were obtained from an adult in good health.

The rearrangement links TRBV4-1 to TRBJ2-1; D ambiguous. V was cut by 0 bases and J by 10 bases, with 22 bases left in between. The CDR3 runs 17 residues. CDR1 is MGHRA and CDR2 is YSYEKL in the germline V gene. CDR3 coding DNA: TGCGCCAGCAGCCAAGAGCTGGGCTCCCGAGTCTTGGGGGAGCAGTTCTTC. Translation gives CASSQELGSRVLGEQFF.

Regarding this clone: This sample also contains other DNA sequences that code for the same CDR3. V is TRBV19 and J is TRBJ1-5, with D hard to call. This CDR3 has 15 residues. Germline lookup yields CDR1 LNHDA and CDR2 SQIVND (reference sequence). V shed 7 bases and J shed 0 bases, with 13 bases lying between them. The CDR3 nucleotides are TGTGCCAGTAAAAGGACCGTCAATAGCAATCAGCCCCAGCATTTT. This sequence encodes CASKRTVNSNQPQHF.

The chain uses TRBV19 and TRBJ2-5; TRBD2 aligns across 7 bases. Germline CDR1 LNHDA, CDR2 SQIVND (reference sequence). The J segment lost 3 bases and the V segment lost 6 bases, leaving 10 bases of the junction unmatched. The CDR3 is 15 amino acids. CDR3 in DNA: TGTGCCAGTAGCTCGATCGGGGGGTCAAAAGAGACCCAGTACTTC. The encoded protein is CASSSIGGSKETQYF.

J is TRBJ2-7 and V is TRBV5-1; 9 positions match TRBD2. J gave up 7 bases and V 5 bases, and 7 bases lay outside the gene matches. The germline V gene has CDR1 SGHRS and CDR2 YFSETQ. CDR3 size: 13 residues. The CDR3 nucleotides read TGCGCCAGCAGGGGAGCGGGAGGATGGGAGCAGTACTTC. Protein sequence: CASRGAGGWEQYF. Supplemented by reference TRBV5-1 and TRBJ2-7, the full variable domain reads KAGVTQTPRYLIKTRGQQVTLSCSPISGHRSVSWYQQTPGQGLQFLFEYFSETQRNKGNFPGRFSGRQFSNSRSEMNVSTLELGDSALYLCASRGAGGWEQYFGPGTRLTVT.

The rearrangement links TRBV18 to TRBJ2-3; the D gene is possibly TRBD2 (5 bases). This CDR3 is built from 14 residues. CDR1 and CDR2 (germline): KGHSH, LQKENI. The V gene lost 0 bases and the J gene lost 1 base, with 5 bases spanning the gap. The CDR3 is CASSPPSGTDTQYF. The CDR3 nucleotides are TGTGCCAGCTCACCACCTAGCGGCACAGATACGCAGTATTTT. The whole variable domain, remainder taken from reference TRBV18 and TRBJ2-3, is NAGVMQNPRHLVRRRGQEARLRCSPMKGHSHVYWYRQLPEEGLKFMVYLQKENIIDESGMPKERFSAEFPKEGPSILRIQQVVRGDSAAYFCASSPPSGTDTQYFGPGTRLTVL.

The V gene is TRBV28, the J gene TRBJ2-2, with D perhaps assigned TRBD1 or TRBD2 (5 bases each). Looked up from germline, CDR1 is MDHEN and CDR2 is SYDVKM. This CDR3 spans 14 amino acids. V lost 10 bases to trimming and J lost 4 bases, with 16 bases between them. The CDR3 nucleotides are TGTGCCACCCTGACTGGTGGGGGCACCGGGGAGCTGTTTTTT. Its protein product is CATLTGGGTGELFF.

The rearrangement uses TRBV19 and TRBJ1-6, with TRBD1 identical over 8 bases. This CDR3 comprises 12 residues. The V segment lost 10 bases and the J segment 7 bases; nucleotides outside the gene matches: 3. Germline V gene data show CDR1 as LNHDA and CDR2 as SQIVND (reference sequence). The CDR3 sequence: CATGQGNSPLHF. CDR3 nucleotides: TGTGCCACCGGACAGGGAAATTCACCCCTCCACTTT.

V gene TRBV28 combines with J gene TRBJ1-2; TRBD1 is a possible D gene (6 bases). CDR1 is MDHEN, CDR2 SYDVKM, per germline. V was trimmed by 2 bases and J by 6 bases, leaving 13 bases between them. The CDR3 is made up of 14 amino acids. The DNA for the CDR3 is TGTGCCAGCAGTTTAGTGAATACAGGGAATGGCTACACCTTC. It yields the protein CASSLVNTGNGYTF.

The chain links TRBV6-5 to TRBJ1-2; 9 bases line up with TRBD1. V was pared by 6 bases and J by 6 bases, with 8 bases of the junction left unmatched. Per germline, CDR1 MNHEY and CDR2 SVGAGI. The CDR3 is made up of 14 amino acids. This CDR3 reads CASRGDRGIDGYTF. The CDR3, as DNA: TGTGCCAGCAGGGGCGACAGGGGGATTGATGGCTACACCTTC.

The V call is TRBV9, the J call TRBJ2-4, with 8 bases fitting TRBD1. CDR3 length: 16 residues. Germline V CDR1 and CDR2: SGDLS, YYNGEE. V was pared by 4 bases and J by 3 bases, with 9 bases of the junction left unmatched. This chain's CDR3 is CASSPRTGFVKNIQYF. CDR3 bases: TGTGCCAGCAGCCCAAGGACAGGGTTTGTCAAAAACATTCAGTACTTC.

V gene TRBV5-1 combines with J gene TRBJ2-5; tentatively, D is TRBD2 (5 bases). The CDR3 is made up of 15 amino acids. The V gene lost 6 bases and the J gene lost 3 bases, with 18 bases spanning the gap. The germline CDR1 and CDR2 sequences are SGHRS and YFSETQ. The CDR3 DNA follows: TGCGCCAGCACCGCTGTCGGGGTGGCGAAAGAGACCCAGTACTTC. Translated, it gives CASTAVGVAKETQYF.

This chain uses TRBV6-5 with TRBJ1-5; D may be TRBD1 (6 bases). Per the germline V gene, CDR1 is MNHEY and CDR2 is SVGAGI. Trimming stripped 6 bases from V and 0 bases from J, with 9 bases between. The CDR3 totals 14 residues. The DNA for the CDR3 is TGTGCCAGCAGAATGGACAGTAGCAATCAGCCCCAGCATTTT. Translating gives CASRMDSSNQPQHF.

V gene TRBV6-5 combines with J gene TRBJ1-6, with D unclear. CDR1 MNHEY and CDR2 SVGAGI come from the germline V gene. The CDR3 is 16 amino acids. V dropped 0 bases and J dropped 9 bases, with 15 bases sitting between them. CDR3 residues: CASSYSLRMNSSPLHF. The CDR3 nucleotides are TGTGCCAGCAGTTACTCGCTCCGGATGAATAGTTCACCCCTCCACTTT.

This clone was observed a handful of times. The chain has TRBV7-9 and TRBJ2-3; D gene ambiguous. Trimming cost V 5 bases and J 3 bases, with 9 bases left between them. The CDR3 extends over 13 amino acids. Germline assignment: CDR1 SEHNR and CDR2 FQNEAQ (reference sequence). The CDR3 here is CASSRLDTDTQYF. CDR3 in DNA: TGTGCCAGCAGCCGCCTAGATACAGATACGCAGTATTTT.

The chain employs TRBV29-1 and TRBJ1-1, with D unresolved. This CDR3 has 10 amino acids. The germline V gene encodes CDR1 SQVTM and CDR2 ANQGSEA. Trimming cost V 4 bases and J 8 bases, with 8 bases left between them. In DNA form, the CDR3 reads TGCAGCGTTGGGGAACTAGAAGCTTTCTTT. This encodes CSVGELEAFF.

V usage is TRBV14 and J usage is TRBJ1-6; D remains unclear. The germline V and J ends were trimmed by 4 bases and 1 base, with 5 bases remaining between them. This CDR3 is built from 14 residues. Germline V gene data show CDR1 as SGHDN and CDR2 as FVKESK. The CDR3 here is CASSLGSYNSPLHF. DNA for the CDR3: TGTGCCAGCAGCCTGGGGTCCTATAATTCACCCCTCCACTTT. Looking up the rest from reference TRBV14 and TRBJ1-6 gives the full variable domain: EAGVTQFPSHSVIEKGQTVTLRCDPISGHDNLYWYRRVMGKEIKFLLHFVKESKQDESGMPNNRFLAERTGGTYSTLKVQPAELEDSGVYFCASSLGSYNSPLHFGNGTRLTVT.

This clone was recorded many times. This sequence joins TRBV30 and TRBJ1-5; 9 nucleotides align to TRBD1. With V trimmed by 1 base and J by 4 bases, 2 bases remained unmatched. CDR1 is GTSNPN and CDR2 is SVGIG in the germline V gene (reference sequence). The CDR3 is made up of 14 amino acids. CDR3 residues: CAWSEGTGNQPQHF. The CDR3 region has the DNA TGTGCCTGGAGTGAGGGGACAGGGAATCAGCCCCAGCATTTT.

The rearrangement links TRBV24-1 to TRBJ1-2; the D gene is possibly TRBD1 (5 bases). There are 14 residues in the CDR3. Per the germline V gene, CDR1 is KGHDR and CDR2 is SFDVKD. Trimming removed 4 bases from V and 0 bases from J, with 8 bases in between. The CDR3 region is CATSDVTANYGYTF. CDR3 in DNA: TGTGCCACCAGTGACGTGACAGCTAACTATGGCTACACCTTC.

The rearrangement joins TRBV15 to TRBJ2-7, with 7 bases fitting TRBD2. With 1 base clipped from V and 1 base from J, the junction kept 1 base outside the gene matches. The CDR3 extends over 14 amino acids. Looked up from germline, CDR1 is LNHNV and CDR2 is YYDKDF (reference sequence). This CDR3 is CATSRGGGSYEQYF. CDR3 DNA sequence: TGTGCCACCAGCAGAGGGGGGGGATCCTACGAGCAGTACTTC.

This chain connects TRBV2 to TRBJ2-4; the D gene is possibly TRBD2 (6 bases). Germline V CDR1 and CDR2: SNHLY, FYNNEI. V was shortened by 2 bases and J by 6 bases, with 17 bases between the two germline ends. This CDR3 is built from 16 residues. CDR3 sequence: CASSESRTRLGNIQYF. In nucleotides, the CDR3 is TGTGCCAGCAGTGAATCCCGGACGAGACTAGGAAACATTCAGTACTTC.

The chain is built from TRBV6-5 and TRBJ2-1, with D tentatively TRBD1 or TRBD2 (6 bases each). CDR3 length: 14 residues. Looked up from germline, CDR1 is MNHEY and CDR2 is SVGAGI. V lost 3 bases and J lost 10, with 16 bases in between. The CDR3 spells CASSYGGPAKEQFF. For the CDR3, the DNA is TGTGCCAGCAGTTATGGGGGGCCCGCCAAAGAGCAGTTCTTC.

V gene TRBV7-3 combines with J gene TRBJ2-1; 7 bases are a match to TRBD1. Germline V gene lookup returns CDR1 SGHTA and CDR2 FQGTGA. The V gene end was trimmed by 2 bases and the J gene end by 6 bases; junction bases not matched to a gene: 4. The CDR3 runs to 14 residues. The CDR3 here is CASSLYAGGNEQFF. The CDR3 region has the DNA TGTGCCAGCAGCTTATATGCAGGGGGCAATGAGCAGTTCTTC.

In its sample, this clone was seen once. The final CDR3 position lacks the conserved phenylalanine or tryptophan, pointing to a likely read error. It is unclear where the CDR3 begins or ends on the DNA, so no DNA is shown, and the CDR3 is as TCRdb lists it. The chain uses TRBV12-1 and TRBJ2-7. TRBV12-1 is reported as a pseudogene. The CDR3 is 9 amino acids long, termini counted. CDR3 loop: CASSNRAKG.

The chain couples TRBV4-3 to TRBJ1-4; maybe TRBD1 (5 bases). The germline V gene has CDR1 LGHNA and CDR2 YSLEER. V lost 1 base and J 8 bases, leaving 20 bases between the germline ends. There are 17 residues in the CDR3. The CDR3 nucleotides are TGCGCCAGCAGCCAAGCAATAACCCAGGGTGGGGGAGAAAAACTGTTTTTT. Protein sequence: CASSQAITQGGGEKLFF.

The J gene is TRBJ2-7, the V gene TRBV5-1; D perhaps matches TRBD1 (6 bases). V shed 5 bases and J shed 4 bases, with 13 bases lying between them. The CDR3 has 13 amino acids. From germline, CDR1 is SGHRS and CDR2 YFSETQ. The CDR3 spells CASRRDRLYEQYF. The CDR3 DNA sequence: TGCGCCAGCAGAAGAGACAGGCTATACGAGCAGTACTTC.